This TCR beta chain was recovered during a study of Ad26.COV2.S vaccination and SARS-CoV-2 variants. On this clone: One end of the junction is discordant with germline, which a read error may explain.

Using immunoSEQ multiplex PCR, the repertoire was profiled, and TCRdb retains in-frame clones only, with some absent. The sample carries about 350,000 clones, about 91% recorded once. CDR1 SSHAT and CDR2 FNYEAQ come from the germline V gene (reference sequence). This CDR3 is built from 15 residues. This chain connects TRBV7-7 to TRBJ2-4, with D perhaps matching TRBD1 (6 bases). The specimen comprised peripheral blood, sampled after recovery from COVID-19. This TCR was recovered from a human donor who had recovered from COVID-19. CDR3 DNA: TGTGCTAGCAGCTTTGGACAGTTCCTTCCGATTATTCAGTACTTC. Protein sequence: CASSFGQFLPIIQYF. The full variable domain, in which reference TRBV7-7 and TRBJ2-4 provide the parts outside the CDR3, is GAGVSQSPRYKVTKRGQDVTLRCDPISSHATLYWYQQALGQGPEFLTYFNYEAQPDKSGLPSDRFSAERPEGSISTLTIQRTEQRDSAMYRCASSFGQFLPIIQYFGAGTRLSVL.